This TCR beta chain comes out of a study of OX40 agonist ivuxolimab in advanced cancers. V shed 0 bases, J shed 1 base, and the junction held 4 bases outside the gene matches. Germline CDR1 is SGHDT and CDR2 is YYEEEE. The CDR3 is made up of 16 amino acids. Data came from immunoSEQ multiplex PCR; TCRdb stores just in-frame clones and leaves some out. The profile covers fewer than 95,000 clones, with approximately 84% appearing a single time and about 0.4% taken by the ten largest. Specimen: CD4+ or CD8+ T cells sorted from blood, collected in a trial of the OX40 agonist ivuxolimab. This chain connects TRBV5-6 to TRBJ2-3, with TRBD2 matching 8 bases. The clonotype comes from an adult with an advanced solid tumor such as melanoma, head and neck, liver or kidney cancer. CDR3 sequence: CASSLEISGGTDTQYF. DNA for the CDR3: TGTGCCAGCAGCTTGGAGATTAGCGGGGGCACAGATACGCAGTATTTT. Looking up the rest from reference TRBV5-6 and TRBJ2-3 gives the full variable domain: DAGVTQSPTHLIKTRGQQVTLRCSPKSGHDTVSWYQQALGQGPQFIFQYYEEEERQRGNFPDRFSGHQFPNYSSELNVNALLLGDSALYLCASSLEISGGTDTQYFGPGTRLTVL.